The rows below give T cell receptor beta chains drawn from one sample of a study of OX40 agonist ivuxolimab in advanced cancers. The table came from immunoSEQ multiplex PCR; TCRdb's copy has only in-frame clones and leaves some out. The data show roughly 70,000 clones, 65% to 90% seen once. This specimen was CD4+ or CD8+ T cells sorted from blood, taken in a trial of the OX40 agonist ivuxolimab. These receptor sequences come from an adult with an advanced solid tumor such as melanoma, head and neck, liver or kidney cancer. Both conserved end residues are trimmed from each CDR3. A D gene is named only where the DNA matches it firmly.

>TRBJ2-1|TRBV15|TRBD2
ATTSGSSSYNEQF
>TRBJ1-1|TRBV5-1|-
ASSLDGAGVNTEAF
>TRBJ1-5|TRBV10-3|TRBD1
AISEGGGGGLSNQPQH
>TRBJ2-7|TRBV28|-
ASSPTPGDGTYEQY
>TRBJ2-1|TRBV28|TRBD2
ASSQPPGTSKGNEQF
>TRBJ1-2|TRBV5-1|TRBD1
ASSLSDRVYGYT
>TRBJ2-5|TRBV30|TRBD1
AWSDRPGTGKQETQY
>TRBJ1-6|TRBV28|TRBD1
AGQQGANSPLH
>TRBJ1-4|TRBV5-6|TRBD1
ASSWMTGPGEKLF
>TRBJ2-7|TRBV29-1|-
SVASGYEQY
>TRBJ2-7|TRBV2|-
ASSEIGFLD